The 3 T cell receptor beta chains in this list originate from one sample, sequenced in a study of blood T cell repertoires in COVID-19. This table comes from immunoSEQ multiplex PCR, and its TCRdb copy is limited to in-frame clones, with some not included. The data show about 140,000 clones, roughly 80% seen once. The sample comprised peripheral blood. The source of these receptors is a woman between 45 and 65 years old with active or convalescent COVID-19.

This clone was counted a few times. This rearrangement joins TRBV19 to TRBJ2-7, with 7 bases lining up with TRBD2. This CDR3 is built from 17 residues. Germline CDR1 reads LNHDA; CDR2 reads SQIVND (reference sequence). The V and J ends lost 6 bases and 0 bases, in that order; junction bases with no gene match: 14. The CDR3 region is CASRPNPRGEVSYEQYF. The CDR3 region has the DNA TGTGCCAGTAGACCCAACCCCCGGGGGGAGGTCTCCTACGAGCAGTACTTC.

This clone was counted once. This sample also contains other DNA sequences that code for the same CDR3. DNA for the CDR3: TGTGCCTGGAGCCGAGGGAGCAATCAGCCCCAGCATTTT. This sequence encodes CAWSRGSNQPQHF. V usage is TRBV30 and J usage is TRBJ1-5, with unresolved D. Deletions cut 3 bases from V and 1 base from J, with 7 bases between. The CDR3 loop spans 13 amino acids. From germline, CDR1 is GTSNPN and CDR2 SVGIG (reference sequence).

The chain employs TRBV4-1 and TRBJ2-5; 11 bases are shared with TRBD2. The CDR3 consists of 16 residues. CDR1 MGHRA and CDR2 YSYEKL come from the germline V gene. J gave up 2 bases and V 1 base, and 3 bases lay outside the gene matches. Written as DNA, the CDR3 is TGCGCCAGCAGCCAAGGCATAGCGGGGGGGCAAGAGACCCAGTACTTC. Its protein is CASSQGIAGGQETQYF.